Each of the 8 T cell receptor beta chains below was sequenced from the same sample in a study of T-cell memory formation after mild COVID-19. TCRdb re-derived calls from the 5' RACE reads in MiXCR, one entry per CDR3 protein. The data show about 150,000 distinct CDR3 sequences, with 20% to 25% seen just once and approximately 25% held by the top ten. Sequences were obtained from PBMCs or a T cell subset sorted from them (not recorded which). The receptors here all came from an adult woman who had mild COVID-19 (a few samples of this study predate the infection). Cell type and time point are not known.

J is TRBJ2-7 and V is TRBV2, with a weak D call TRBD2 (6 bases). This CDR3 is 14 amino acids long. V was pared by 7 bases and J by 0 bases, with 13 bases between. CDR1 is SNHLY and CDR2 is FYNNEI in the germline V gene. CDR3 bases: TGTGCCAGCATGGGGACTGAATCCTCCTACGAGCAGTACTTC. Its protein product is CASMGTESSYEQYF.

The chain links TRBV7-6 to TRBJ2-7, with D unclear. The V end lost 0 bases, the J end lost 3 bases, and 9 bases lay between the germline ends. This CDR3 comprises 14 residues. Germline CDR1 reads SGHVS; CDR2 reads FNYEAQ. The CDR3 DNA reads TGTGCCAGCAGCTTAGCCGCGGACCGCTACGAGCAGTACTTC. Translated, it gives CASSLAADRYEQYF.

This clonotype was counted only a few times. The V gene is TRBV27, the J gene TRBJ2-4, with D uncertain. Germline V gives CDR1 MNHEY, CDR2 SMNVEV (reference sequence). The CDR3 is 13 residues long. The V gene lost 3 bases and the J gene lost 4 bases, with 7 bases spanning the gap. CDR3 in amino acids: CASSFMEKNIQYF. The CDR3, as DNA: TGTGCCAGCAGTTTTATGGAGAAAAACATTCAGTACTTC.

Only a few counts were recorded for this clonotype. J is TRBJ2-7 and V is TRBV12-3 or TRBV12-4, with D tentatively TRBD2 (6 bases). The CDR3 contains 12 residues. Between the trimmed V and J ends, which lost 5 bases and 4 bases, there was a span of 9 bases. This chain's CDR3 is CASSARGYEQYF. CDR3 coding DNA: TGTGCCAGCAGTGCCCGGGGGTACGAGCAGTACTTC.

This clonotype was recorded only once. This chain connects TRBV12-3 or TRBV12-4 to TRBJ2-5, with 14 bases aligning to TRBD2. The V gene end was trimmed by 5 bases and the J gene end by 5 bases; junction bases not matched to a gene: 7. The CDR3 has 16 amino acids. CDR3 in DNA: TGTGCCAGCAGTGCAGGACTAGCGGGGGGATTCGAGACCCAGTACTTC. This codes for CASSAGLAGGFETQYF.

Comment on this clonotype: Germline and junction disagree at one end, which may indicate a read error. This chain links TRBV7-7 with TRBJ2-3; 9 bases are a match to TRBD2. The CDR3 is made up of 16 amino acids. The germline CDR1 and CDR2 sequences are SSHAT and FNYEAQ (reference sequence). The CDR3 nucleotides are TGTGCTAGCAGCTTAGGCGCGGGAGGGGGCACAGATACGCAGTATTTT. Amino acids: CASSLGAGGGTDTQYF.

The table lists this clonotype with a few counts. V and J are TRBV18 and TRBJ1-2; D is perhaps TRBD1 (6 bases). The germline CDR1 and CDR2 sequences are KGHSH and LQKENI. V lost 3 bases to trimming and J lost 5 bases, with 19 bases between them. The CDR3 loop spans 16 amino acids. Written as DNA, the CDR3 is TGTGCCAGCTCACCCGCTCCGCCGGACAGCGGGTATGGCTACACCTTC. Encoded protein: CASSPAPPDSGYGYTF.

The chain combines TRBV2 with TRBJ1-2; 9 positions match TRBD1. V gave up 3 bases and J gave up 6 bases; unmatched junction bases: 5. Germline CDR1 and CDR2: SNHLY and FYNNEI. This CDR3 has 14 amino acids. The CDR3 spells CASSEPGTGNGYTF. The CDR3 nucleotides are TGTGCCAGCAGTGAGCCAGGGACAGGGAATGGCTACACCTTC.